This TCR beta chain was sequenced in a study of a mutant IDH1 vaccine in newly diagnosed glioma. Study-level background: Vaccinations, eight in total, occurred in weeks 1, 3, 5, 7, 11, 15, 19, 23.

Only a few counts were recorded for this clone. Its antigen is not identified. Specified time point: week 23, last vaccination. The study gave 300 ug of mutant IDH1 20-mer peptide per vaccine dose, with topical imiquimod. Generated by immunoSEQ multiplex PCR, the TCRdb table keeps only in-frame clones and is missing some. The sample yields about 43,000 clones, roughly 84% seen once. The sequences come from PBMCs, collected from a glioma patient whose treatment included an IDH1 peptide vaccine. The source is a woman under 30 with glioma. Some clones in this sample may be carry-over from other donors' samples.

The CDR3 here is CASSPSTDTQYF. DNA of the CDR3: TGTGCCAGCAGCCCTAGCACAGATACGCAGTATTTT. The chain carries TRBV7-6 and TRBJ2-3; D not resolved. Germline V gene data show CDR1 as SGHVS and CDR2 as FNYEAQ. The CDR3 contains 12 residues. Trimming stripped 5 bases from V and 0 bases from J, with 3 bases between. The full variable domain, in which reference TRBV7-6 and TRBJ2-3 provide the parts outside the CDR3, is GAGVSQSPRYKVTKRGQDVALRCDPISGHVSLYWYRQALGQGPEFLTYFNYEAQQDKSGLPNDRFSAERPEGSISTLTIQRTEQRDSAMYRCASSPSTDTQYFGPGTRLTVL.